This is a list of T cell receptor beta chains from one sample in a study of early T cells in non-severe SARS-CoV-2 infection. TCRdb fed the 5' RACE reads into MiXCR, producing one record per CDR3 protein. The sample lists tens of thousands of distinct CDR3 sequences; roughly 6.8% were seen once. Here the sequenced sample was whole blood, taken at baseline. Every receptor here comes from an adult who was a healthcare worker with PCR-confirmed SARS-CoV-2 infection or an uninfected control (not recorded which). Both conserved end residues are part of each CDR3. The order of the fields is CDR3 DNA, CDR3 protein, D gene, J gene, clone size, V gene. The D gene is left open where the match is weak. The size of a clone is reported for some rows only, either as once, few or many, or as a class for expanded clones.

DNA: TGTGCCAGCAGTTACGGGGGCTTCAACACCGGGGAGCTGTTTTTT
CDR3: CASSYGGFNTGELFF
D: NA
J: TRBJ2-2
size: few
V: TRBV6-5

DNA: TGCAGTGCTAGAGATAGCTCTAGCGGGAGTTACGAGCAGTACTTC
CDR3: CSARDSSSGSYEQYF
D: TRBD2
J: TRBJ2-7
size: many
V: TRBV20-1

DNA: TGCAGTGCATCTATCAACAATGAGCAGTTCTTC
CDR3: CSASINNEQFF
D: NA
J: TRBJ2-1
size: NA
V: TRBV20-1

DNA: TGTGCCAGCAGCTTAGCGGGGCAGTACACTGAAGCTTTCTTT
CDR3: CASSLAGQYTEAFF
D: NA
J: TRBJ1-1
size: few
V: TRBV7-9

DNA: TGCAGTGCTAGCAGCAGGACGGTGCAGGCAGAGACCCAGTACTTC
CDR3: CSASSRTVQAETQYF
D: NA
J: TRBJ2-5
size: few
V: TRBV20-1

DNA: TGTGCCAGCAGCTTAGCCTTTGCCCTCGCAGAGACCCAGTACTTC
CDR3: CASSLAFALAETQYF
D: NA
J: TRBJ2-5
size: few
V: TRBV7-6

DNA: TGTGCCACCAGTGATTTGGGTGAGGTCCGACAGTACTTC
CDR3: CATSDLGEVRQYF
D: NA
J: TRBJ2-4
size: many
V: TRBV24-1

DNA: TGTGCCAGCAGCTTACTTTCAGGGGGCCTATCGGACATTCAGTACTTC
CDR3: CASSLLSGGLSDIQYF
D: TRBD1
J: TRBJ2-4
size: NA
V: TRBV5-4

DNA: TGTGCCAGCAGCTTACGTCTTAGGACTAGCGGGATTCCCTACGAGCAGTACTTC
CDR3: CASSLRLRTSGIPYEQYF
D: TRBD2
J: TRBJ2-7
size: few
V: TRBV11-2

DNA: TGTGCCAGCAGCCCCGGGTTTACCAAAAACATTCAGTACTTC
CDR3: CASSPGFTKNIQYF
D: NA
J: TRBJ2-4
size: NA
V: TRBV11-2

DNA: TGTGCCAGCAGCTTAGATAGCGCTAGCGGAGGGTACAATGAGCAGTTCTTC
CDR3: CASSLDSASGGYNEQFF
D: TRBD2
J: TRBJ2-1
size: many
V: TRBV11-2

DNA: TGTGCCAGCAGCCGGAAGAGGGAGCTAGCGAGATCCTACGAGCAGTACTTC
CDR3: CASSRKRELARSYEQYF
D: NA
J: TRBJ2-7
size: many
V: TRBV5-8

DNA: TGCAGTGCTAGAGATCGGCGAATGAACTCCTGGTACCAAGAGACCCAGTACTTC
CDR3: CSARDRRMNSWYQETQYF
D: NA
J: TRBJ2-5
size: many
V: TRBV20-1

DNA: TGCGCCAGCAGCCAAGAGCTAGCGGAGGGGTGGGAGCTGTTTTTT
CDR3: CASSQELAEGWELFF
D: TRBD2
J: TRBJ2-2
size: many
V: TRBV4-3

DNA: TGCGCCAGCAGTATGGGGACAGGGAGAAATTCACCCCTCCACTTT
CDR3: CASSMGTGRNSPLHF
D: TRBD1
J: TRBJ1-6
size: few
V: TRBV10-1

DNA: TGTGCCAGTAGTATGAAGGTCACCGGGGAGCTGTTTTTT
CDR3: CASSMKVTGELFF
D: NA
J: TRBJ2-2
size: many
V: TRBV19

DNA: TGTGCCAGCAGCTTAGGCCCTGGAGATACGCAGTATTTT
CDR3: CASSLGPGDTQYF
D: NA
J: TRBJ2-3
size: many
V: TRBV7-3

DNA: TGTGCCAGCAGTTACTCGAGGGGGATGAACACCGGGGAGCTGTTTTTT
CDR3: CASSYSRGMNTGELFF
D: NA
J: TRBJ2-2
size: NA
V: TRBV6-5

DNA: TGCAGCGCACTAGCCGGGACAGGCCGCGAAGCTTTCTTT
CDR3: CSALAGTGREAFF
D: TRBD1
J: TRBJ1-1
size: many
V: TRBV29-1

DNA: TGTGCCAGCAGTTCCGCCCGGGGGGGCGCTGAGTTCTTC
CDR3: CASSSARGGAEFF
D: TRBD2
J: TRBJ2-1
size: NA
V: TRBV6-1

DNA: TGTGCCAGCAGCTTAACGAAAGGGCTAGCGAGAGCCAATGAGCAGTTCTTC
CDR3: CASSLTKGLARANEQFF
D: NA
J: TRBJ2-1
size: few
V: TRBV7-3

DNA: TGCAGTGCTCGGCGGGCGGGAGGGAGTCAAGAGACCCAGTACTTC
CDR3: CSARRAGGSQETQYF
D: TRBD2
J: TRBJ2-5
size: many
V: TRBV20-1

DNA: TGTGCCAGCAGTTCCCGGACTAGCGGGAGGGCCGCAGATACGCAGTATTTT
CDR3: CASSSRTSGRAADTQYF
D: TRBD2
J: TRBJ2-3
size: few
V: TRBV27

DNA: TGTGCCACCAGTGAGGGTGCAGGGAGCAATCAGCCCCAGCATTTT
CDR3: CATSEGAGSNQPQHF
D: NA
J: TRBJ1-5
size: NA
V: TRBV24-1

DNA: TGCAGTGCTAGAGTTAAATACAGTCCCTATGGCTACACCTTC
CDR3: CSARVKYSPYGYTF
D: NA
J: TRBJ1-2
size: few
V: TRBV20-1

DNA: TGTGCCAGCAGGCTGACTAGCGGGAACACCGGGGAGCTGTTTTTT
CDR3: CASRLTSGNTGELFF
D: TRBD2
J: TRBJ2-2
size: few
V: TRBV6-2/TRBV6-3

DNA: TGTGCCAGCAGTCGCCTAGACCGGGACAGGGTTTCACCCCTCCACTTT
CDR3: CASSRLDRDRVSPLHF
D: TRBD1
J: TRBJ1-6
size: many
V: TRBV6-5

DNA: TGCAGCGTTGACGAGGGAACGGCCCCCTATGGCTACACCTTC
CDR3: CSVDEGTAPYGYTF
D: NA
J: TRBJ1-2
size: many
V: TRBV29-1